These T cell receptor beta chains were read from a single sample in a study of blood T cells in healthy people across ages. A single record per CDR3 protein comes from TCRdb applying MiXCR to the 5' RACE reads. The sample lists 450,000 to 700,000 distinct CDR3 sequences, about 26% occurring once. The sequencing sample was made of blood. Receptors were obtained from a woman between 65 and 79 years old in good health. The conserved cysteine and the conserved F or W are not part of the CDR3 here.

V gene,CDR3 protein
TRBV5-1,ASRQGINTEAF
TRBV20-1,SARETGVGEQF
TRBV6-1,ASNPQGRLNTEAF
TRBV25-1,ASSEYILAKNIQY
TRBV2,ASRDRGGTQY
TRBV24-1,ATSDPGQPDTQY
TRBV18,ASSPSGLAGAPEQY
TRBV4-2,ASSQDNAAARPGTQY
TRBV4-2,ASSQASGYQETQY
TRBV9,ASSVAMGTLGETQY
TRBV10-2,ASSEWSGSSYNSPLH
TRBV20-1,SARVLQESSYNEQF
TRBV10-3,AARGTGELF
TRBV25-1,ASSGARQGRTANEKLF
TRBV5-1,ASSNGQGAFLSTQY
TRBV9,ASSWQGGNEQF
TRBV9,ASSSQTGRIGEQF
TRBV4-2,ASSQGPPLQAQETQY
TRBV7-2,ASSTGERNIQY
TRBV7-9,ASTSARGTGELF
TRBV6-6,ASSYRGQGADTQY
TRBV3-1,ASSQIGLANTGELF
TRBV24-1,ATEDRGHQETQY
TRBV12-3/TRBV12-4,ASSLWAGGSYEQY
TRBV20-1,SVQEGGVSYNSPLH
TRBV11-2,ASSFTDRSTSGNTIY
TRBV15,ATSREPAGRNTGELF
TRBV5-1,ASSPGLAADGQETQY
TRBV24-1,ATSCLLGGNGRGEQY
TRBV6-1,ATQDRELQETQH
TRBV28,ASSSIREDEKLF
TRBV23-1,ASSQSQGRGADTQY
TRBV29-1,SGGELQGYEQY
TRBV10-3,AISGDRGFVQETQY
TRBV5-1,ASSRDQGLGYT
TRBV3-1,ASSQVSYEQY
TRBV13,ASSLGRQGAGYEQY
TRBV9,ASSLGQGRDTQY
TRBV5-1,ASSLGGIDTEAF
TRBV7-2,ASSLEGLSSYNSPLQ
TRBV14,ASSQIIGEKLF
TRBV28,ASSFRELAF
TRBV20-1,SASRPGYDEQF
TRBV14,ASSQYLRDRETQY
TRBV29-1,SVPRGRVNTEAF
TRBV6-2/TRBV6-3,ASSYWTGGKGETQH
TRBV7-2,ASSYQGARAKNIQY
TRBV4-2,ASSQALAGGDKNTQY
TRBV20-1,SATEWGVSEGYT
TRBV5-6,ASSLAGGITDTQY
TRBV12-3/TRBV12-4,ASSLALYAGELF
TRBV19,ASSIGQATNYGYT
TRBV20-1,SASLAGETQY
TRBV28,ASSLKLAKNIQY
TRBV28,ASGSTGGKPGYT
TRBV20-1,SAVARRSEAF
TRBV5-5,ASSLVSGTRETQY
TRBV7-2,ASTGLGGQETQY
TRBV11-2,ASSPVGEKLF
TRBV20-1,SAPSTRYGYT